Listed below are T cell receptor beta chains from one sample, sequenced in a study of technical replicates of blood from a few donors. Assay: immunoSEQ multiplex PCR; the TCRdb copy retains only in-frame clones and omits some. The repertoire consists of some 70,000 clones, with around 89% occurring once and the leading ten covering around 5%. The sequenced sample consisted of PBMCs. The receptors derive from a human donor in good health. Some clones in this sample may be carry-over from other donors' samples. The conserved cysteine and the conserved F or W are not part of the CDR3 here. Not all rows give a size; the values are once, few, many and, for expanded clones, a class.

TRBJ2-7 | TRBV9 | . | ASSRAGGIYEQY
TRBJ2-7 | TRBV5-6 | . | ASSLPPLYEQY
TRBJ2-7 | TRBV4-3 | . | ASSQDRTSGTYEQY
TRBJ2-5 | TRBV4-3 | . | ASSQDGGWRETQY
TRBJ1-1 | TRBV5-1 | once | ASSPPGQENTEAF
TRBJ2-7 | TRBV10-2 | . | ASSSGTSGSYEQY
TRBJ2-7 | TRBV7-8 | . | ASSLERDSSYEQY
TRBJ1-5 | TRBV6-1 | . | ASSVGGTGSNQPQH
TRBJ1-1 | TRBV6-6 | few | ASSYSMGVETEAF
TRBJ2-3 | TRBV27 | . | AVRGASTDTQY
TRBJ2-1 | TRBV7-6 | . | ASSLVTGGIYNEQF
TRBJ1-2 | TRBV12-5 | . | ASGPLTGPYGYT
TRBJ2-3 | TRBV7-2 | . | ASSPTGTGAAQY
TRBJ2-7 | TRBV18 | . | ASSPQGDEQY
TRBJ2-7 | TRBV4-1 | . | ASSHNGDYRYEQY
TRBJ1-2 | TRBV27 | few | ASRVGRGNYGYT
TRBJ2-5 | TRBV11-2 | . | ASSSSGGARETQY
TRBJ2-1 | TRBV9 | . | ASSVLGGSSYNEQF
TRBJ1-2 | TRBV6-5 | once | ASSFLGANYGYT
TRBJ1-6 | TRBV19 | . | ASRTFGMEGSPLH
TRBJ2-1 | TRBV6-1 | . | ASSLAGPTMRQF
TRBJ2-7 | TRBV18 | . | ASSLTGASWEQY
TRBJ2-7 | TRBV5-1 | . | ASSLGQPSTFGMN
TRBJ1-5 | TRBV19 | . | ASSIGIGDQPQH
TRBJ2-5 | TRBV5-4 | . | ASSPQRGGVRAETQY
TRBJ1-5 | TRBV4-1 | . | ASSQVLTEHQPQH
TRBJ1-2 | TRBV19 | . | ASSIQTGGTAGYT
TRBJ2-7 | TRBV30 | . | AWRLWGRGDNEQY
TRBJ1-1 | TRBV6-1 | . | ASSASGGTEAF
TRBJ2-7 | TRBV4-1 | . | ASSQSGNEQY
TRBJ1-1 | TRBV11-2 | . | ASSPQVGGTTEAF
TRBJ2-7 | TRBV7-9 | . | ASSRPQTGPTYEQY
TRBJ1-4 | TRBV27 | . | ASSPGRAERVEKLF